One T cell receptor (beta chain) is described in this entry. Donors were systemically healthy Caucasian individuals from Russia aged about 6 to 90 years. A J-beta primer mix and a sample-barcoded 5' primer were used in a second PCR of about 7 to 12 cycles. A tag from a template-switch adaptor with 12 random nucleotides marked each cDNA molecule. MiXCR, applied by TCRdb to the 5' RACE reads, yields one record per CDR3 protein. The sample shows 650,000 to 950,000 distinct CDR3 sequences, approximately 48% of them seen only once. The sample is drawn from a study of blood T cells in healthy people across ages. The CDR3 is made up of 14 amino acids. V was clipped by 0 bases and J by 7 bases, with 12 bases between them. CDR1 and CDR2 from the germline V gene are MNHNS and SASEGT.

Source material: blood. This TCR derives from a man aged 60 to 69 in good health. This sequence joins TRBV6-1 and TRBJ1-2; D remains ambiguous. CDR3 in amino acids: CASSEAGSSSGYTF. CDR3 bases: TGTGCCAGCAGTGAAGCAGGCAGTAGTAGTGGCTACACCTTC.